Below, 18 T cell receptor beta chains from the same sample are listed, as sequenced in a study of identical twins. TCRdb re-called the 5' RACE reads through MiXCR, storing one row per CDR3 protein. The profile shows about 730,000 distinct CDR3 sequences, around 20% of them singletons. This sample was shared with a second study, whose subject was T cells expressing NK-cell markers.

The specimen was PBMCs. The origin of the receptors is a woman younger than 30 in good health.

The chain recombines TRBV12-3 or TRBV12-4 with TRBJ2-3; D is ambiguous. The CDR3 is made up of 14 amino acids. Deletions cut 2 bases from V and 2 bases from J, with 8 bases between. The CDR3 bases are TGTGCCAGCAGTTTAAGGGCATACACAGATACGCAGTATTTT. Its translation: CASSLRAYTDTQYF.

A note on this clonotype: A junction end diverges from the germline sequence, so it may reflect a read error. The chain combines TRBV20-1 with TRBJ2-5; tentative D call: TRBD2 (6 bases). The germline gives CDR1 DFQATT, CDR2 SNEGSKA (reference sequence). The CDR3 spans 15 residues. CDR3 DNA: TGCAGTGCTATAGCCGCGGCAGGGCGGAGGGAGACCCAGTACTTT. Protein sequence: CSAIAAAGRRETQYF.

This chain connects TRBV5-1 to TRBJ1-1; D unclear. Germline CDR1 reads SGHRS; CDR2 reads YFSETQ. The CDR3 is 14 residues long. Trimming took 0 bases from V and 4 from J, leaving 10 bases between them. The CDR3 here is CASSLVTDLTEAFF. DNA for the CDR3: TGCGCCAGCAGCTTGGTCACCGACCTCACTGAAGCTTTCTTT.

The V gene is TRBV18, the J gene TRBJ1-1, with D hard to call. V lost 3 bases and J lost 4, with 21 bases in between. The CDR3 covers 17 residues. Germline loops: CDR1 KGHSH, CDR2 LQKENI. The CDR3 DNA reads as TGTGCCAGCTCACCCCCACTCGGAAATGGTTGGGGCACTGAAGCTTTCTTT. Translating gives CASSPPLGNGWGTEAFF.

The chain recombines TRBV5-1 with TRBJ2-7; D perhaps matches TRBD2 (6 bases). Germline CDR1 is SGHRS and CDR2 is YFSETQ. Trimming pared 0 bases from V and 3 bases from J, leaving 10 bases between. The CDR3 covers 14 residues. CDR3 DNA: TGCGCCAGCAGCTTGGCGTCTAGCGACTACGAGCAGTACTTC. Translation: CASSLASSDYEQYF.

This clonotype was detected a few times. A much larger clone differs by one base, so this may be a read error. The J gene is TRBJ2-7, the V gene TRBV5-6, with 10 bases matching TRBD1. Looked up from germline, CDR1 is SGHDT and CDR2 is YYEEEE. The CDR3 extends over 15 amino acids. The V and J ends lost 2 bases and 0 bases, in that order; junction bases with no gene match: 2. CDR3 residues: CASSLGTGVSYEQYF. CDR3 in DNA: TGTGCCAGCAGCTTAGGGACAGGGGTCTCCTACGAGCAGTACTTC. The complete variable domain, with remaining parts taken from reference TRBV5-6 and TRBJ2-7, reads DAGVTQSPTHLIKTRGQQVTLRCSPKSGHDTVSWYQQALGQGPQFIFQYYEEEERQRGNFPDRFSGHQFPNYSSELNVNALLLGDSALYLCASSLGTGVSYEQYFGPGTRLTVT.

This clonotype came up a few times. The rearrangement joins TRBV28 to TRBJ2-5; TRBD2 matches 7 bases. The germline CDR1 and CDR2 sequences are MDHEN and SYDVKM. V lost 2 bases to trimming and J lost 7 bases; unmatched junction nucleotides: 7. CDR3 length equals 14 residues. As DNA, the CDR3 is TGTGCCAGCAGTTTAGGGAGCGGGGCGCGGACCCAGTACTTC. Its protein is CASSLGSGARTQYF.

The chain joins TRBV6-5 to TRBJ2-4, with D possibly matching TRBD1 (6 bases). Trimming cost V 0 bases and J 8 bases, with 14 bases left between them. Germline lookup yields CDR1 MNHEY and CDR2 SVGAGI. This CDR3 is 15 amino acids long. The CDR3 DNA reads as TGTGCCAGCAGTTACTCAACCCACGACAGGCACATTCAGTACTTC. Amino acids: CASSYSTHDRHIQYF.

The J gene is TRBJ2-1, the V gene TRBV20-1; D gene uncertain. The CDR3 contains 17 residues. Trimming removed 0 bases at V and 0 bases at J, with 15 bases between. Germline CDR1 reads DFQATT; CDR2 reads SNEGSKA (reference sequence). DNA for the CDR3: TGCAGTGCTAGAGACGACCGACGGGCCCCCTCCTACAATGAGCAGTTCTTC. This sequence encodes CSARDDRRAPSYNEQFF.

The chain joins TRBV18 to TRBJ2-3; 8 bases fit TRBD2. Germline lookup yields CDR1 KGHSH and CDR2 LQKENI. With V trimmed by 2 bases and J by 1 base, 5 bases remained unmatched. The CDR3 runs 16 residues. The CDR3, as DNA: TGTGCCAGCTCACCATTGGAGCGGGGGCGCACAGATACGCAGTATTTT. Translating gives CASSPLERGRTDTQYF. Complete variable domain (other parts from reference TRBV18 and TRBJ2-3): NAGVMQNPRHLVRRRGQEARLRCSPMKGHSHVYWYRQLPEEGLKFMVYLQKENIIDESGMPKERFSAEFPKEGPSILRIQQVVRGDSAAYFCASSPLERGRTDTQYFGPGTRLTVL.

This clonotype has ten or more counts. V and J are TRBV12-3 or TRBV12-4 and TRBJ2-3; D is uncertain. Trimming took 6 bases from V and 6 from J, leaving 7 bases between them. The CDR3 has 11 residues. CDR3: CASSPQDTQYF. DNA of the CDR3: TGTGCCAGCAGCCCCCAGGATACGCAGTATTTT.

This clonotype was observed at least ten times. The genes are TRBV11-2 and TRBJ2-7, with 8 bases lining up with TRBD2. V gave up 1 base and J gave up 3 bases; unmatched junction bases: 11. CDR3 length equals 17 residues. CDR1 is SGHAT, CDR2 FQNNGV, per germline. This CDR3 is CASSLGATAGGVYEQYF. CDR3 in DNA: TGTGCCAGCAGCTTAGGGGCAACGGCGGGAGGTGTCTACGAGCAGTACTTC.

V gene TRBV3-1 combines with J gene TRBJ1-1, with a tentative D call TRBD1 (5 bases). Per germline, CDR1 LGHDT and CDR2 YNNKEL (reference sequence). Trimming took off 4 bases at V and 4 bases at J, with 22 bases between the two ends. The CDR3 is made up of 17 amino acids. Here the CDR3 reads CASSPRVGDPTLTEAFF. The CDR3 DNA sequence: TGTGCCAGCAGCCCAAGGGTGGGGGATCCTACCCTCACTGAAGCTTTCTTT.

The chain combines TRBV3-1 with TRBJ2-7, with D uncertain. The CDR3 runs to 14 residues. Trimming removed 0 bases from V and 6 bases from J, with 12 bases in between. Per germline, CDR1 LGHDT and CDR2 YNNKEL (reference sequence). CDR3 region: CASSQDWQDGEQYF. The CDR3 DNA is TGTGCCAGCAGCCAAGATTGGCAGGATGGCGAGCAGTACTTC.

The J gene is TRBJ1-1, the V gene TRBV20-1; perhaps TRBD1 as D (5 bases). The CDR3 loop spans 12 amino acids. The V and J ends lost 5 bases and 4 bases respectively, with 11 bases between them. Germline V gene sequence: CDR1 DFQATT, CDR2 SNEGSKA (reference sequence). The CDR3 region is CSAGGTLTEAFF. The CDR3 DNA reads TGCAGTGCTGGGGGGACTCTCACTGAAGCTTTCTTT.

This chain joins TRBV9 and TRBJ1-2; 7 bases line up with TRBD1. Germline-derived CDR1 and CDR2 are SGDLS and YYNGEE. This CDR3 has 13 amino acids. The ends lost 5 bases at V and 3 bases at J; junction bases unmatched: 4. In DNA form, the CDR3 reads TGTGCCAGCAGAGATGACAGGGACTATGGCTACACCTTC. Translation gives CASRDDRDYGYTF.

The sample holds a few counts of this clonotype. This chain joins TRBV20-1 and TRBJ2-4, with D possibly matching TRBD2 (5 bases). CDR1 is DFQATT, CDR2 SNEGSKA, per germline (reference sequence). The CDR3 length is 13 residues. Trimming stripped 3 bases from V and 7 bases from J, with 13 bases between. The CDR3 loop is CSAREDGPNIQYF. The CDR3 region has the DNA TGCAGTGCTAGGGAGGACGGCCCTAACATTCAGTACTTC.

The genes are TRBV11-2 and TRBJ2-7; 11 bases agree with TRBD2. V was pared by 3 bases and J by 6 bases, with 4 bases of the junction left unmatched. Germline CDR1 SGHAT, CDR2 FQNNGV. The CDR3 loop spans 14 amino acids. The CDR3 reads CASSFGLAGLEQYF. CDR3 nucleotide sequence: TGTGCCAGCAGCTTTGGACTAGCGGGCCTCGAGCAGTACTTC. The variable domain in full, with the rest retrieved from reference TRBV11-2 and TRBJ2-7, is EAGVAQSPRYKIIEKRQSVAFWCNPISGHATLYWYQQILGQGPKLLIQFQNNGVVDDSQLPKDRFSAERLKGVDSTLKIQPAKLEDSAVYLCASSFGLAGLEQYFGPGTRLTVT.